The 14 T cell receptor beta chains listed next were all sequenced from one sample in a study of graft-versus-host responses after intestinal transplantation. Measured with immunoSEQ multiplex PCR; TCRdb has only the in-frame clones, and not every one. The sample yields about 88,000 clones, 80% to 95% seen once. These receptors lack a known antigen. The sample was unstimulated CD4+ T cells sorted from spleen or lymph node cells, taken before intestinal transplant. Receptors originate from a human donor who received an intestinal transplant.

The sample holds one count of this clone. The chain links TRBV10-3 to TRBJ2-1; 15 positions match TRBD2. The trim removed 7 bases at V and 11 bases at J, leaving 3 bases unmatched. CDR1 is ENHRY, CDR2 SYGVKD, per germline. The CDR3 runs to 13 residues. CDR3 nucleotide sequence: TGTGCCATCACGGGACTAGCGGGAGGTCAGCAGTTCTTC. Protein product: CAITGLAGGQQFF.

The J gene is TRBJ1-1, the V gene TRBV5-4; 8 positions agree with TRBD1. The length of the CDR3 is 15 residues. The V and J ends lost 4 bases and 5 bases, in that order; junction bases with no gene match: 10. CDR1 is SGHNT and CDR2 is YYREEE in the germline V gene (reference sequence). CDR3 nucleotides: TGTGCCAGCAGCCCGGATCAGGGGGCTGGAACTGAAGCTTTCTTT. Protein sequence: CASSPDQGAGTEAFF.

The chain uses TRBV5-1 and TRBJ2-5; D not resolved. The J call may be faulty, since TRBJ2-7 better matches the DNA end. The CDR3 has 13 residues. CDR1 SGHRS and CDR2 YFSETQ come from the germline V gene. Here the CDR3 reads CASSSTLAYEQYF. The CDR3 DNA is TGCGCCAGCAGCTCGACCCTAGCCTACGAGCAGTACTTC.

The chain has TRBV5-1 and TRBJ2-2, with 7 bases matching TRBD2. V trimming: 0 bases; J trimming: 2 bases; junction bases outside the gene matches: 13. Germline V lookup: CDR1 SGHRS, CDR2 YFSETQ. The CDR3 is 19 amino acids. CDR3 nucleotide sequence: TGCGCCAGCAGCTTGGGAGCGGGGACCTCAAAACTAAACACCGGGGAGCTGTTTTTT. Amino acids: CASSLGAGTSKLNTGELFF. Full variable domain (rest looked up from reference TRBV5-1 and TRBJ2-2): KAGVTQTPRYLIKTRGQQVTLSCSPISGHRSVSWYQQTPGQGLQFLFEYFSETQRNKGNFPGRFSGRQFSNSRSEMNVSTLELGDSALYLCASSLGAGTSKLNTGELFFGEGSRLTVL.

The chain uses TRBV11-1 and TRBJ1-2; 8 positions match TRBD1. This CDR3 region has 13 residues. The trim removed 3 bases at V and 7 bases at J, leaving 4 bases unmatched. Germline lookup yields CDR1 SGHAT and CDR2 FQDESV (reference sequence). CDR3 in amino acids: CASSFDRGGGYTF. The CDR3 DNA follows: TGTGCCAGCAGCTTCGACAGGGGAGGTGGCTACACCTTC.

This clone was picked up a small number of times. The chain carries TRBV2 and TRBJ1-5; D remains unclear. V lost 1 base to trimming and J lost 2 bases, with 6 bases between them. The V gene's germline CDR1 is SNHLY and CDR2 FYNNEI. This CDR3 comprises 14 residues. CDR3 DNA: TGTGCCAGCAGTGAAGGGCAGGGCAATCAGCCCCAGCATTTT. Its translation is CASSEGQGNQPQHF.

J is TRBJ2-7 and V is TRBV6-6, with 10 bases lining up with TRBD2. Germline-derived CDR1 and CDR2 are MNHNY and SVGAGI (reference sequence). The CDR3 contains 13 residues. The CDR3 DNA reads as TGTGCTTCCAGGAGGCTAGCGGGAGACGAGCAGTACTTC. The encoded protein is CASRRLAGDEQYF.

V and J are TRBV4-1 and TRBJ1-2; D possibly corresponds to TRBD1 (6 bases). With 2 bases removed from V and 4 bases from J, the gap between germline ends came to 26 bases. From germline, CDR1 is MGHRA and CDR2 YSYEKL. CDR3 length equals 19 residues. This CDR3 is CASSQRAVAGVTNGYGYTF. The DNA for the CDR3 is TGCGCCAGCAGCCAAAGGGCGGTGGCAGGGGTCACGAACGGCTATGGCTACACCTTC.

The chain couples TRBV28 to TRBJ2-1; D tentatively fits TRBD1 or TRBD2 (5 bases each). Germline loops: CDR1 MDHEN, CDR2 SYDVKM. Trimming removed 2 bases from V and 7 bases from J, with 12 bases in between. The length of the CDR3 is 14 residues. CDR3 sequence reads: CASSLTTRGNEQFF. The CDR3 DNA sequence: TGTGCCAGCAGTTTAACAACTAGGGGAAATGAGCAGTTCTTC. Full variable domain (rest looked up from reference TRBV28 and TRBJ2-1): DVKVTQSSRYLVKRTGEKVFLECVQDMDHENMFWYRQDPGLGLRLIYFSYDVKMKEKGDIPEGYSVSREKKERFSLILESASTNQTSMYLCASSLTTRGNEQFFGPGTRLTVL.

The CDR3 sequence: CASRLSLGGDTQYF. CDR3 bases: TGCGCCAGCAGGTTGTCCCTAGGGGGAGATACGCAGTATTTT. The chain combines TRBV5-1 with TRBJ2-3; a weak D match, TRBD1 (6 bases). The germline gives CDR1 SGHRS, CDR2 YFSETQ. This CDR3 is built from 14 residues. V lost 5 bases, J lost 5 bases, and 15 bases lay in between.

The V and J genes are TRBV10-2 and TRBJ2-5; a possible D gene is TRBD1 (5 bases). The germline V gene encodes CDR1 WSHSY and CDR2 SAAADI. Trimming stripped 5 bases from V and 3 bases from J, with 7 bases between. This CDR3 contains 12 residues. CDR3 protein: CASSLREETQYF. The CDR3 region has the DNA TGCGCCAGCAGTCTCAGGGAAGAGACCCAGTACTTC.

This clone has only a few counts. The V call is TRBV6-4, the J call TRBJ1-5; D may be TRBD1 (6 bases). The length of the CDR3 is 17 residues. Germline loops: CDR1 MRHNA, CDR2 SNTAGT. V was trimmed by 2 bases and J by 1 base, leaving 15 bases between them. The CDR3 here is CASSDGGRVASNQPQHF. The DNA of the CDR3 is TGTGCCAGCAGTGACGGGGGCAGGGTAGCGAGCAATCAGCCCCAGCATTTT.

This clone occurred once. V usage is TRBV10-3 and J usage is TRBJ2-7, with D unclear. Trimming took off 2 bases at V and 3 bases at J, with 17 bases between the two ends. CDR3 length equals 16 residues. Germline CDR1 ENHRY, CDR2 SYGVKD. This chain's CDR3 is CAISEDLTPPLYEQYF. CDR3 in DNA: TGTGCCATCAGTGAGGATCTTACCCCCCCTCTCTACGAGCAGTACTTC.

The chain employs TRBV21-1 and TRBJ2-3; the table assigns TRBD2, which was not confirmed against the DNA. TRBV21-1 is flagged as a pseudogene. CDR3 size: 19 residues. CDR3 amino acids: CASSKGGSGRRPSTDTQYF. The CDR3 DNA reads TGTGCCAGCAGCAAAGGGGGTAGCGGGAGACGGCCTAGCACAGATACGCAGTATTTT.